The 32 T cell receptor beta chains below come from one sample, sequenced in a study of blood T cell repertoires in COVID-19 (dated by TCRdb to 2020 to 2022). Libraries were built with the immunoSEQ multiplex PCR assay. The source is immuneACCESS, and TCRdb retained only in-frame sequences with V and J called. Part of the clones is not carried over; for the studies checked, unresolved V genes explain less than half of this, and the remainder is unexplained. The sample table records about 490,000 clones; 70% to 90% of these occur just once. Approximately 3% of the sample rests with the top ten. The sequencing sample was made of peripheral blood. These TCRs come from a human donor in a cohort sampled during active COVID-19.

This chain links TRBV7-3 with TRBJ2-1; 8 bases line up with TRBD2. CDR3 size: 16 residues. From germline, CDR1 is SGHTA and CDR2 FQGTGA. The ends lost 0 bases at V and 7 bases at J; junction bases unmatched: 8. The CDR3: CASSLTNGRAGNEQFF. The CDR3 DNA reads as TGTGCCAGCAGCTTAACGAACGGGAGGGCCGGTAATGAGCAGTTCTTC. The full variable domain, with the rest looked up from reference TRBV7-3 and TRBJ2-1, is GAGVSQTPSNKVTEKGKYVELRCDPISGHTALYWYRQSLGQGPEFLIYFQGTGAADDSGLPNDRFFAVRPEGSVSTLKIQRTERGDSAVYLCASSLTNGRAGNEQFFGPGTRLTVL.

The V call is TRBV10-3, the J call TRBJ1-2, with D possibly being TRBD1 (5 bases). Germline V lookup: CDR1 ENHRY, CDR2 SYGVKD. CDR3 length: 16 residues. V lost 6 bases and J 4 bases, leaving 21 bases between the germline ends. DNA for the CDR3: TGTGCCATCAGCGGCGGGGGGGTAAGGAGAGGCTATGGCTACACCTTC. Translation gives CAISGGGVRRGYGYTF.

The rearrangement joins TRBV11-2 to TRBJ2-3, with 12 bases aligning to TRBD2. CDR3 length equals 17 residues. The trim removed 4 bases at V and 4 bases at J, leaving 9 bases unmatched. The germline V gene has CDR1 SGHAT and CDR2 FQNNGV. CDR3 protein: CASSSRLAGELSDTQYF. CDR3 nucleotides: TGTGCCAGCAGCTCGAGACTAGCGGGAGAATTATCAGATACGCAGTATTTT.

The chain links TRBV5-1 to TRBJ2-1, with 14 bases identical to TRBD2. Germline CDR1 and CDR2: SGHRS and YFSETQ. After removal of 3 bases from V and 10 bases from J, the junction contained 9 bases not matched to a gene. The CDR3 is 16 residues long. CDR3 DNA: TGCGCCAGCAGCTCCAGACTAGCGGGAGGGGAGGCCGAGCAGTTCTTC. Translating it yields CASSSRLAGGEAEQFF.

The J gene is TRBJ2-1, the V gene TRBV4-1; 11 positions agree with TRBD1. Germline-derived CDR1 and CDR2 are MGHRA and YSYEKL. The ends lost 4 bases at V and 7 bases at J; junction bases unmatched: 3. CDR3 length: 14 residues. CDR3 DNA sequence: TGCGCCAGCAGCCCCGGGACAGGGGGGAATGAGCAGTTCTTC. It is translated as CASSPGTGGNEQFF.

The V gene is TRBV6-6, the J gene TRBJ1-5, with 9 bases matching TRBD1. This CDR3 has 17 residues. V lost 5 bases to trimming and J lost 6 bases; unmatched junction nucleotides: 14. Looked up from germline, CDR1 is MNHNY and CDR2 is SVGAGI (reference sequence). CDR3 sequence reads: CASSPKSFGTGTQPQHF. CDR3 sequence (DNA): TGTGCCAGCAGTCCCAAATCCTTCGGGACAGGGACTCAGCCCCAGCATTTT.

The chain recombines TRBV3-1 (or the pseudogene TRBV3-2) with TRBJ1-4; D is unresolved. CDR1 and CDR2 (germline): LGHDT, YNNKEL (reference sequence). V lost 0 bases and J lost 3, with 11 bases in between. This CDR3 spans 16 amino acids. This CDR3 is CASSQDHGTANEKLFF. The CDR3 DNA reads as TGTGCCAGCAGCCAAGATCACGGAACAGCTAATGAAAAACTGTTTTTT.

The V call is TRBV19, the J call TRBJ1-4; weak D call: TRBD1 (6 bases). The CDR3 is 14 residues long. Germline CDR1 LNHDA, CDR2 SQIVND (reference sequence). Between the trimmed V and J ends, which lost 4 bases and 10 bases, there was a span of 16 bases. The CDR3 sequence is CASSTSGTSGKLFF. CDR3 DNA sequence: TGTGCCAGTAGTACCTCCGGGACAAGTGGAAAACTGTTTTTT.

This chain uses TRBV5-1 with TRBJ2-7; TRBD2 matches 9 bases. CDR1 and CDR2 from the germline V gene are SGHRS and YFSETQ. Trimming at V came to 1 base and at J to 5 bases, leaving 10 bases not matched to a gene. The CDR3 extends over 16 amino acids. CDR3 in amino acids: CASSLRIAGANNEQYF. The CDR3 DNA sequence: TGCGCCAGCAGCTTGAGGATAGCGGGAGCAAATAACGAGCAGTACTTC.

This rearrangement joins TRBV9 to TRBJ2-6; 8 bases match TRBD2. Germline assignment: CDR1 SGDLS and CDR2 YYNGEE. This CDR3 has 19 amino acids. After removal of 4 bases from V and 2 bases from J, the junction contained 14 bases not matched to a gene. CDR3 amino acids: CASSPDFGRVFAGANVLTF. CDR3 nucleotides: TGTGCCAGCAGCCCCGACTTCGGGAGGGTGTTCGCTGGGGCCAACGTCCTGACTTTC.

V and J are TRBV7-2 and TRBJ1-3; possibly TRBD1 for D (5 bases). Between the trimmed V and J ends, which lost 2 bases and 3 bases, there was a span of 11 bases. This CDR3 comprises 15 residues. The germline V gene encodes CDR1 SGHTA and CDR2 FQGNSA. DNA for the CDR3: TGTGCCAGCAGCTTAATTAGGGGTCTTGGAAACACCATATATTTT. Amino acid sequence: CASSLIRGLGNTIYF.

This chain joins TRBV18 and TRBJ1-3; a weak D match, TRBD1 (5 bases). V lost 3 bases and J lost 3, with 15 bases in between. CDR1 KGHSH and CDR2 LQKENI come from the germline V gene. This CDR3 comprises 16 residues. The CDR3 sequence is CASSPLTQGGGNTIYF. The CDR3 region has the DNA TGTGCCAGCTCACCCCTCACTCAGGGAGGTGGAAACACCATATATTTT.

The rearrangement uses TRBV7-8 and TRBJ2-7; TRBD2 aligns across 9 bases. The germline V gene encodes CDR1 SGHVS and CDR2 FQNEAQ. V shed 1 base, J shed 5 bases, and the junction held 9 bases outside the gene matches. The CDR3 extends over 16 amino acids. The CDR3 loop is CASSLGVAGELNEQYF. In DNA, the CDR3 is TGTGCCAGCAGCTTAGGGGTAGCGGGAGAACTCAACGAGCAGTACTTC.

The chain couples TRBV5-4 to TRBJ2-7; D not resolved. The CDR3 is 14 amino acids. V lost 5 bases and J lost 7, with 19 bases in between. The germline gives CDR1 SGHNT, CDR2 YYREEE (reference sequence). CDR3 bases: TGTGCCAGCAGACCTTCTCGCGCCCTCCGGGAGCAGTACTTC. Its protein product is CASRPSRALREQYF.

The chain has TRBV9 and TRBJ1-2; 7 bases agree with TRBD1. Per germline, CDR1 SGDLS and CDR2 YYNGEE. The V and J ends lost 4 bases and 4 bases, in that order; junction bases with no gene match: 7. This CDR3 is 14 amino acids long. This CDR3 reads CASSPRDSFYGYTF. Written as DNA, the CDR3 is TGTGCCAGCAGCCCCCGGGACAGCTTCTATGGCTACACCTTC.

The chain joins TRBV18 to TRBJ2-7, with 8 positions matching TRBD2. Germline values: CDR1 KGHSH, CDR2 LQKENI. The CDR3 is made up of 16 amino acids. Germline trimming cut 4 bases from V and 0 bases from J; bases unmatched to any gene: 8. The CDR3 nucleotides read TGTGCCAGCTCACGAAATCCCGGGACTAGCTCCTACGAGCAGTACTTC. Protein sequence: CASSRNPGTSSYEQYF.

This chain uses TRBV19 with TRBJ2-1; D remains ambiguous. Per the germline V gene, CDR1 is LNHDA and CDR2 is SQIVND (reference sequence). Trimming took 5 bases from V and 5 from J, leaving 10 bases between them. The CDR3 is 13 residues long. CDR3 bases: TGTGCCAGTAGTTCAGGCCTGAACAATGAGCAGTTCTTC. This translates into CASSSGLNNEQFF.

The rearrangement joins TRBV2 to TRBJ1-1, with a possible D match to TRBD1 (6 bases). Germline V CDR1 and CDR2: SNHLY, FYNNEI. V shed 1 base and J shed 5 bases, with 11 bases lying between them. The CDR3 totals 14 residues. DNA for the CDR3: TGTGCCAGCAGTGAAGAGGGGGGGCGAACTGAAGCTTTCTTT. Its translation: CASSEEGGRTEAFF.

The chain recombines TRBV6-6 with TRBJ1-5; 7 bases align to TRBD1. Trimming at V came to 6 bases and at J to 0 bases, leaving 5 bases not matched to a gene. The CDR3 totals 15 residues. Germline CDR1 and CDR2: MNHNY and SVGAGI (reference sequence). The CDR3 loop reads CASSRGQYSNQPQHF. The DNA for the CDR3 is TGTGCCAGCAGCCGGGGACAGTATAGCAATCAGCCCCAGCATTTT.

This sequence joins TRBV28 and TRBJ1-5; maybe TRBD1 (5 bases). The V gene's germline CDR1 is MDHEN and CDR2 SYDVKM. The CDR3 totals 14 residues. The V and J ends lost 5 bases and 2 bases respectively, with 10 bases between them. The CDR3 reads CASSMGGGNQPQHF. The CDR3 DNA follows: TGTGCCAGCAGTATGGGGGGTGGCAATCAGCCCCAGCATTTT.

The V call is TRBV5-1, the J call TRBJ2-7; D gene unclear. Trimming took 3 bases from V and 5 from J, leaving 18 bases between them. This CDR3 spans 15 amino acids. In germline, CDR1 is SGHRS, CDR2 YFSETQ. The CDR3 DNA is TGCGCCAGCAGCTCCCCTCGGTCCCCTCGGGACGAGCAGTACTTC. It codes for CASSSPRSPRDEQYF.

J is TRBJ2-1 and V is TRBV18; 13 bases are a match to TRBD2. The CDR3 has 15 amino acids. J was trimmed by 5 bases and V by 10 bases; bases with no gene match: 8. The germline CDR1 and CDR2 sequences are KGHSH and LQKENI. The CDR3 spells CATGPGLAGNNEQFF. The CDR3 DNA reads TGTGCCACCGGACCGGGACTAGCGGGAAACAATGAGCAGTTCTTC.

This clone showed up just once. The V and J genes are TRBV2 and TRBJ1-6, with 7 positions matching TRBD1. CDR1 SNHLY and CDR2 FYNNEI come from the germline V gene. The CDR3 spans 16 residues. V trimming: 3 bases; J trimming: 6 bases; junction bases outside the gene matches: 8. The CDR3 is CASSDGGGYGNSPLHF. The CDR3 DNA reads TGTGCCAGCAGTGATGGAGGGGGCTACGGTAATTCACCCCTCCACTTT.

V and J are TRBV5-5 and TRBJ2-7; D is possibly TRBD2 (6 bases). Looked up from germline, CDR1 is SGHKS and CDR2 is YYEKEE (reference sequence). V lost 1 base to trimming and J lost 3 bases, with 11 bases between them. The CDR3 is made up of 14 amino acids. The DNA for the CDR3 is TGTGCCAGCAGCTTGCTTCCCGGGAGCTACGAGCAGTACTTC. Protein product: CASSLLPGSYEQYF.

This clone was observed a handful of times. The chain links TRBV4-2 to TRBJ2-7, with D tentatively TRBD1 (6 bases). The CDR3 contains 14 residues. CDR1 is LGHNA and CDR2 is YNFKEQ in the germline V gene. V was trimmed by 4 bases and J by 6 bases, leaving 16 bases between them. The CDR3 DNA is TGTGCCAGCAGCCCAACAGGGTTCCCAGGCGAGCAGTACTTC. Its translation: CASSPTGFPGEQYF.

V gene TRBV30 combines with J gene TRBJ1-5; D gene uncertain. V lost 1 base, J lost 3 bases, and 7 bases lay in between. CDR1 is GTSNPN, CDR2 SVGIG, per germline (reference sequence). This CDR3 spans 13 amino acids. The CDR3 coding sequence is TGTGCCTGGAGTGAGACTTACAATCAGCCCCAGCATTTT. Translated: CAWSETYNQPQHF.

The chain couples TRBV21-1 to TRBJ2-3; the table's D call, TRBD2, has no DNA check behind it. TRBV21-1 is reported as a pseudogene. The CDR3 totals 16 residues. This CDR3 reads CASPHPQRGSTDTQYF. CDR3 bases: TGTGCCAGCCCACACCCCCAGCGGGGCTCCACAGATACGCAGTATTTT.

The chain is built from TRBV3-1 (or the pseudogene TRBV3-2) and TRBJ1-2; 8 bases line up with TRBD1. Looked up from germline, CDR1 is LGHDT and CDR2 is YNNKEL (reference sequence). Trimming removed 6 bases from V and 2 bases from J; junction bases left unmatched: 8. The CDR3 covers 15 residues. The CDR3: CASSPQGAANYGYTF. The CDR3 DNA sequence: TGTGCCAGCAGTCCTCAGGGGGCAGCAAACTATGGCTACACCTTC.

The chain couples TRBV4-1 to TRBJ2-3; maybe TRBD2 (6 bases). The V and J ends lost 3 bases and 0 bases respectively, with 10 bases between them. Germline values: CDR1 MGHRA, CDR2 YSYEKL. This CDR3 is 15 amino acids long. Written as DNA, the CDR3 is TGCGCCAGCAGCCAGCTAGCGCTAAGCACAGATACGCAGTATTTT. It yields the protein CASSQLALSTDTQYF.

CDR3 sequence: CASSPLRRAGESYEQYF. Written as DNA, the CDR3 is TGTGCCAGCAGCCCCCTAAGGAGGGCGGGGGAATCCTACGAGCAGTACTTC. The chain has TRBV14 and TRBJ2-7, with 7 bases aligning to TRBD2. The ends lost 4 bases at V and 1 base at J; junction bases unmatched: 13. This CDR3 comprises 17 residues. CDR1 and CDR2 (germline): SGHDN, FVKESK.

In DNA, the CDR3 is TGTGCCAGCAGCGTAGGAGCGAGCGGGAAAAACCAAGAGACCCAGTACTTC. Encoded protein: CASSVGASGKNQETQYF. The chain is built from TRBV9 and TRBJ2-5; 7 bases align to TRBD2. With 0 bases clipped from V and 0 bases from J, the junction kept 8 bases outside the gene matches. Germline V gene data show CDR1 as SGDLS and CDR2 as YYNGEE. This CDR3 contains 17 residues.

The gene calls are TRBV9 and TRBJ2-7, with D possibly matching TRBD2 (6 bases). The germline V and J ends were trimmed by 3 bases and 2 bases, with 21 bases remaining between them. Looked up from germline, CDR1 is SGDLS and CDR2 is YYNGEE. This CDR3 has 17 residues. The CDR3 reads CASSASQTGRGTYEQYF. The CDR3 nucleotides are TGTGCCAGCAGCGCAAGCCAGACCGGTCGGGGGACCTACGAGCAGTACTTC.